What follows are 10 T cell receptor beta chains derived from one specimen sequenced in a study of cytomegalovirus exposure and HLA in healthy donors. Method: immunoSEQ multiplex PCR; TCRdb's copy keeps in-frame clones and lacks some. The sample carries some 160,000 clones, around 89% recorded once. The sample was PBMCs. The receptor set was obtained from a man aged 18 to 30 in good health and CMV-seronegative.

This clone was counted a few times. The rearrangement links TRBV7-9 to TRBJ2-7, with D perhaps matching TRBD2 (5 bases). The V end was cut by 1 base, the J end by 7 bases, with 8 bases between. CDR3 size: 12 residues. Germline loops: CDR1 SEHNR, CDR2 FQNEAQ (reference sequence). CDR3 nucleotides: TGTGCCAGCAGCTTAGGTCCGGGGGAGCAGTACGTC. Encoded protein: CASSLGPGEQYV.

V and J are TRBV18 and TRBJ2-7, with TRBD2 matching over 9 bases. Germline V gives CDR1 KGHSH, CDR2 LQKENI. This CDR3 spans 15 amino acids. V was clipped by 4 bases and J by 6 bases; unmatched bases: 10. This CDR3 is CASSLPTGLAPEQYV. CDR3 in DNA: TGTGCCAGCTCACTCCCCACGGGACTAGCCCCCGAGCAGTACGTC.

In this sample, this clone turned up a few times. This chain connects TRBV6-5 to TRBJ1-2, with D uncertain. Trimming shortened V by 5 bases and J by 2 bases, and 9 bases separated the two germline ends. The germline CDR1 and CDR2 sequences are MNHEY and SVGAGI. The CDR3 runs 13 residues. This CDR3 reads CASSKDSNYGYTF. CDR3 nucleotides: TGTGCCAGCAGTAAGGACTCAAACTATGGCTACACCTTC.

The genes are TRBV5-5 and TRBJ2-7, with a possible D match to TRBD2 (6 bases). V shed 4 bases and J shed 3 bases, with 20 bases lying between them. The length of the CDR3 is 16 residues. Germline V CDR1 and CDR2: SGHKS, YYEKEE (reference sequence). The CDR3: CASSPELGLASYEQYF. In DNA form, the CDR3 reads TGTGCCAGCAGCCCCGAGCTGGGACTCGCAAGCTACGAGCAGTACTTC.

The chain carries TRBV13 and TRBJ1-1; TRBD1 aligns across 8 bases. V dropped 4 bases and J dropped 3; count of bases not matched to a gene: 1. CDR3 length: 13 residues. Per germline, CDR1 PRHDT and CDR2 FYEKMQ (reference sequence). The CDR3 loop reads CASSSTGDTEAFF. The CDR3 nucleotides read TGTGCCAGCAGCTCGACAGGGGACACTGAAGCTTTCTTT.

The V call is TRBV28, the J call TRBJ1-4, with D unclear. Germline V gene lookup returns CDR1 MDHEN and CDR2 SYDVKM. Trimming removed 2 bases from V and 0 bases from J, with 7 bases in between. The CDR3 has 15 residues. Here the CDR3 reads CASSLGGATNEKLFF. The CDR3 DNA is TGTGCCAGCAGTTTAGGCGGGGCAACTAATGAAAAACTGTTTTTT. The full variable domain, completed using reference TRBV28 and TRBJ1-4, is DVKVTQSSRYLVKRTGEKVFLECVQDMDHENMFWYRQDPGLGLRLIYFSYDVKMKEKGDIPEGYSVSREKKERFSLILESASTNQTSMYLCASSLGGATNEKLFFGSGTQLSVL.

This clone has just one count. V gene TRBV7-8 combines with J gene TRBJ2-7; 9 nucleotides agree with TRBD2. V gave up 1 base and J gave up 4 bases; unmatched junction bases: 5. Per germline, CDR1 SGHVS and CDR2 FQNEAQ. This CDR3 region has 15 residues. The CDR3 DNA follows: TGTGCCAGCAGCTTAGTTAGCGGGAGTGAATACGAGCAGTACTTC. Translated: CASSLVSGSEYEQYF.

The gene calls are TRBV2 and TRBJ1-1; D is possibly TRBD1 (6 bases). Between the trimmed V and J ends, which lost 9 bases and 1 base, there was a span of 15 bases. Germline CDR1 reads SNHLY; CDR2 reads FYNNEI. The CDR3 sequence is 14 residues long. CDR3 residues: CASLAPGQNTEAFF. CDR3 DNA sequence: TGTGCCAGTTTAGCACCGGGACAGAACACTGAAGCTTTCTTT.

This chain connects TRBV5-1 to TRBJ2-3; D is ambiguous. The length of the CDR3 is 12 residues. Trimming cost V 1 base and J 7 bases, with 7 bases left between them. The germline gives CDR1 SGHRS, CDR2 YFSETQ. CDR3 DNA sequence: TGCGCCAGCAGCTTGTCACAACATACGCAGTATTTT. Translated, it gives CASSLSQHTQYF.

This clone appeared a few times. CDR3 nucleotide sequence: TGTGCCAGCAGCTCACGACAGGGGAATCAGCCCCAGCATTTT. Translating it yields CASSSRQGNQPQHF. V is TRBV7-2 and J is TRBJ1-5, with 8 bases that match TRBD1. CDR3 length: 14 amino acids. Germline loops: CDR1 SGHTA, CDR2 FQGNSA. The V gene end was trimmed by 4 bases and the J gene end by 4 bases; junction bases not matched to a gene: 3.